Listed below are T cell receptor beta chains from one sample, sequenced in a study of T cell responses to AZD1222 COVID-19 vaccine. Sequencing used immunoSEQ multiplex PCR; TCRdb keeps in-frame clones, though not all of them. The table has under 140,000 clones, about 95% seen once. The material sequenced was peripheral blood, taken 28 days after the second AZD1222 dose. These receptors were obtained from an adult who received the AZD1222 COVID-19 vaccine. Both conserved end residues are part of each CDR3. D genes are given only for firm matches. The size field is filled for only some rows; it gives once, few, many or a size class.

TRBJ1-5	TRBD1	once	TRBV10-3	CAISESGGQPQHF	TGTGCCATCAGTGAATCAGGGGGTCAGCCCCAGCATTTT
TRBJ1-2	TRBD1	NA	TRBV2	CAVGQGNYGYTF	TGTGCCGTAGGACAGGGGAACTATGGCTACACCTTC
TRBJ2-7	TRBD1	few	TRBV5-1	CASSHRQGAAAYEQYF	TGCGCCAGCAGCCACAGACAGGGGGCCGCGGCCTACGAGCAGTACTTC
TRBJ1-2	TRBD1	NA	TRBV6-5	CASRMDRAWGYTF	TGTGCCAGCAGGATGGACAGGGCGTGGGGCTACACCTTC
TRBJ1-3	NA	NA	TRBV16	CASSRSPGQLSGNTIYF	TGTGCCAGCAGCCGTTCTCCGGGACAACTCTCTGGAAACACCATATATTTT
TRBJ1-4	NA	NA	TRBV6-5	CASSSTSYSGKLFF	TGTGCCAGCAGTTCTACCAGCTATTCGGGAAAACTGTTTTTT
TRBJ1-4	NA	NA	TRBV27	CASSPTRGLEKLFF	TGTGCCAGCAGTCCGACCCGCGGCCTTGAAAAACTGTTTTTT
TRBJ1-4	NA	NA	TRBV30	CAWSRVANEKLFF	TGTGCCTGGAGCAGGGTTGCTAATGAAAAACTGTTTTTT
TRBJ2-1	NA	NA	TRBV28	CASSFLGTGNEQFF	TGTGCCAGCAGTTTCCTTGGGACCGGGAATGAGCAGTTCTTC
TRBJ1-1	NA	NA	TRBV7-9	CASSRDGRSLNTEAFF	TGTGCCAGCAGCCGCGACGGACGGTCTCTAAACACTGAAGCTTTCTTT
TRBJ1-4	NA	NA	TRBV18	CASSPPQFSNEKLFF	TGTGCCAGCTCACCACCACAGTTCTCTAATGAAAAACTGTTTTTT
TRBJ1-2	TRBD1	NA	TRBV30	CACVPGQTPNYGYTF	TGTGCCTGCGTGCCGGGACAGACACCTAACTATGGCTACACCTTC
TRBJ1-2	NA	NA	TRBV19	CASTPPGRGGSVYTF	TGTGCCAGTACCCCCCCGGGCAGGGGAGGATCCGTCTACACCTTC
TRBJ2-3	NA	NA	TRBV25-1	CASSEYPGSIPSTDTQYF	TGTGCCAGCAGTGAATATCCCGGGTCCATACCTAGCACAGATACGCAGTATTTT
TRBJ1-6	NA	NA	TRBV13	CASSSVGGDYNSPLHF	TGTGCCAGCAGCTCCGTCGGGGGGGATTATAATTCACCCCTCCACTTT
TRBJ2-7	NA	NA	TRBV5-6	CASSLLRGPEQYF	TGTGCCAGCAGCTTGTTAAGGGGCCCAGAGCAGTACTTC
TRBJ2-5	TRBD2	NA	TRBV5-1	CASSRGPAGGKETQYF	TGCGCCAGCAGTCGGGGCCCCGCGGGGGGCAAAGAGACCCAGTACTTC
TRBJ2-1	NA	NA	TRBV10-2	CASESLVPGNEQFF	TGCGCCAGCGAGTCACTAGTGCCCGGCAATGAGCAGTTCTTC
TRBJ1-1	TRBD1	NA	TRBV5-8	CASSSGQGNTEAFF	TGTGCCAGCAGCTCAGGACAGGGCAACACTGAAGCTTTCTTT
TRBJ1-2	NA	few	TRBV24-1	CATSDSSAYGYTF	TGTGCCACCAGTGATTCGTCCGCCTATGGCTACACCTTC
TRBJ1-4	NA	NA	TRBV15	CATSRGPSPVREKLFF	TGTGCCACCAGCAGAGGCCCCAGCCCTGTGAGGGAAAAACTGTTTTTT
TRBJ1-1	NA	few	TRBV7-2	CASSYWGGGKTEAFF	TGTGCCAGCAGCTATTGGGGAGGGGGGAAGACTGAAGCTTTCTTT
TRBJ2-5	NA	NA	TRBV2	CASSRNGEETQYF	TGTGCCAGCAGTCGGAACGGAGAAGAGACCCAGTACTTC
TRBJ2-1	NA	once	TRBV11-2	CASRTPSYNEQFF	TGTGCCAGCCGGACCCCATCCTACAATGAGCAGTTCTTC
TRBJ2-7	TRBD2	NA	TRBV5-3	CARSLVRRAGVYEQYF	TGTGCCAGAAGCTTGGTCCGGCGAGCGGGAGTCTACGAGCAGTACTTC
TRBJ1-5	NA	NA	TRBV28	CASSFSPGDQPQHF	TGTGCCAGCAGTTTCTCTCCGGGGGACCAGCCCCAGCATTTT
TRBJ1-5	NA	NA	TRBV2	CASCGGQGNQPQHF	TGTGCCAGCTGTGGGGGGCAAGGGAATCAGCCCCAGCATTTT
TRBJ1-2	TRBD1	NA	TRBV11-1	CASSFTGGNYGYTF	TGTGCCAGCAGCTTCACAGGGGGCAACTATGGCTACACCTTC
TRBJ1-1	NA	NA	TRBV28	CASSLYSRGVAVNTEAFF	TGTGCCAGCAGTTTATACAGCAGGGGAGTGGCTGTGAACACTGAAGCTTTCTTT
TRBJ2-1	TRBD1	NA	TRBV29-1	CSVAQGVADNEQFF	TGCAGCGTTGCTCAGGGGGTGGCCGACAATGAGCAGTTCTTC
TRBJ1-1	NA	NA	TRBV14	CASSQGRSRNTEAFF	TGTGCCAGCAGCCAAGGACGCAGCAGGAACACTGAAGCTTTCTTT
TRBJ1-1	NA	NA	TRBV11-2	CASSSDGMNTEAFF	TGTGCCAGCAGCTCCGACGGTATGAACACTGAAGCTTTCTTT
TRBJ2-7	NA	NA	TRBV7-2	CASSLNAYEQYF	TGTGCCAGCAGCTTAAACGCGTACGAGCAGTACTTC
TRBJ1-3	NA	NA	TRBV14	CASRYSSGNTIYF	TGTGCCAGCAGATACAGCTCTGGAAACACCATATATTTT
TRBJ2-5	TRBD2	NA	TRBV5-1	CASSLRLAGLYQETQYF	TGCGCCAGCAGCTTGAGGCTAGCGGGATTGTACCAAGAGACCCAGTACTTC
TRBJ1-1	NA	NA	TRBV6-5	CTSTVVETGTEAFF	TGTACAAGCACTGTGGTGGAGACAGGAACTGAAGCTTTCTTT
TRBJ2-7	NA	NA	TRBV19	CASSEQATGGEQYF	TGTGCCAGTAGCGAGCAGGCAACGGGTGGCGAGCAGTACTTC
TRBJ2-3	NA	NA	TRBV5-1	CASSLRQDLSTDTQYF	TGCGCCAGCAGCTTACGACAGGACTTGAGCACAGATACGCAGTATTTT
TRBJ2-1	TRBD2	NA	TRBV5-3	CARSLGAGGYNEQFF	TGTGCCAGAAGCTTAGGAGCGGGGGGCTACAATGAGCAGTTCTTC
TRBJ1-2	NA	NA	TRBV5-6	CASSSNGQTNYGYTF	TGTGCCAGCAGCTCAAACGGACAGACTAACTATGGCTACACCTTC
TRBJ1-1	NA	NA	TRBV6-1	CASSERILMNTEAFF	TGTGCCAGCAGTGAGCGTATCCTCATGAACACTGAAGCTTTCTTT
TRBJ1-3	NA	few	TRBV7-8	CASGSQGSGNTIYF	TGTGCCAGTGGGTCCCAGGGGAGCGGAAACACCATATATTTT
TRBJ1-2	NA	NA	TRBV7-2	CASSFRDGQGNYGYTF	TGTGCCAGCAGCTTTCGGGACGGCCAGGGGAACTATGGCTACACCTTC
TRBJ1-5	NA	many	TRBV12-3/TRBV12-4	CASSFRRQPQHF	TGTGCCAGCAGTTTCCGACGGCAGCCCCAGCATTTT
TRBJ2-7	NA	few	TRBV27	CASSFGSGGRFMEQYF	TGTGCCAGCAGTTTCGGTTCTGGGGGGCGCTTCATGGAGCAGTACTTC
TRBJ1-1	NA	few	TRBV29-1	CSSGASNTEAFF	TGCAGCTCAGGGGCATCGAACACTGAAGCTTTCTTT
TRBJ1-3	NA	NA	TRBV2	CASSEYRGVWGFSSGNTIYF	TGTGCCAGCAGTGAATATAGGGGGGTGTGGGGCTTTAGCTCTGGAAACACCATATATTTT
TRBJ1-2	TRBD1	NA	TRBV12-3/TRBV12-4	CASSLGTVSGYTF	TGTGCCAGCAGTCTCGGGACAGTATCTGGCTACACCTTC
TRBJ1-3	NA	NA	TRBV28	CASSFYAGPSGNTIYF	TGTGCCAGCAGTTTCTACGCGGGGCCCTCTGGAAACACCATATATTTT
TRBJ2-7	NA	NA	TRBV18	CASSPDQVVSYEQYF	TGTGCCAGCTCACCCGACCAGGTGGTCTCCTACGAGCAGTACTTC
TRBJ1-1	NA	NA	TRBV6-5	CASSYGDRLNTEAFF	TGTGCCAGCAGTTACGGGGATCGCTTGAACACTGAAGCTTTCTTT
TRBJ1-2	NA	NA	TRBV5-1	CASSLRSANYGYTF	TGCGCCAGCAGCTTGCGGTCAGCTAACTATGGCTACACCTTC
TRBJ1-1	NA	NA	TRBV6-5	CASFQMGEAFF	TGTGCCAGCTTCCAGATGGGTGAAGCTTTCTTT
TRBJ1-5	NA	once	TRBV5-6	CASSLGAADNQPQHF	TGTGCCAGCAGCTTGGGGGCAGCAGACAATCAGCCCCAGCATTTT
TRBJ2-1	TRBD2	NA	TRBV6-2/TRBV6-3	CASSYASAGLSDEQFF	TGTGCCAGCAGCTATGCCTCAGCGGGGTTAAGCGATGAGCAGTTCTTC
TRBJ2-7	NA	NA	TRBV3-1/TRBV3-2	CASRRAASYEQYF	TGTGCCAGCAGGAGAGCGGCCTCCTACGAGCAGTACTTC
TRBJ2-5	NA	NA	TRBV3-1/TRBV3-2	CASSPRLTQETQYF	TGTGCCAGCAGCCCACGGCTTACCCAAGAGACCCAGTACTTC